This T cell receptor beta chain was recorded in a study of blood T cells in healthy people across ages (dated by TCRdb to between 2014 and 2016). For the study in its entirety: In model experiments, template switching captured about one uniquely barcoded TCR beta cDNA molecule for every two T cells. Age-related changes in TCR beta repertoire diversity were measured in the study by deep sequencing normalized with unique cDNA molecular identifiers. The donors were split into four age groups: young (average 16 years), middle-aged (39), aged (about 62) and long-lived (roughly 80). The study analyzed two additional independent replicas of 1 million unique cDNA reads from the same blood draw for two donors, one aged 18 to 29 and one aged 80 or older.

This clonotype was picked up a small number of times. The antigen it binds to is not known. At one end the junction does not follow the germline gene, possibly because of a read error. Overall study results and their limits: Observed TCR beta diversity per million T cells fell roughly linearly with age, and a significant reduction was already apparent by age around 40. Compared with the aged group, the long-lived group had more naive CD4+ T cells, fewer expanded clones and increased TCR diversity, suggesting age selection. Conclusive comparison of naive and antigen-experienced compartments was prevented by the profiling of bulk unsorted PBMCs. The CMV infection status of donors was not known, potentially confounding age-related changes in expanded clonotypes. The percentage of naive T cells measured by flow cytometry correlated strongly with observed TCR beta diversity. Estimates of total diversity based on one million sequenced T cells were considered lower bounds and underestimates.

The library was made by 5' RACE. The data were produced on an Illumina HiSeq 2500. A second PCR of roughly 6 to 11 cycles was run with a J-beta primer mix and a sample-barcoded 5' primer. A template-switch 5' adaptor carrying 12 random nucleotides introduced a unique molecular identifier onto each TCR beta cDNA molecule. At least 2.5 million CDR3-containing paired-end reads were obtained from each sample. All of the RNA was converted into first-strand cDNA using the Mint cDNA synthesis kit, with a TRBC-specific oligonucleotide serving as the primer. Following uracil-DNA glycosylase treatment, all cDNA underwent a first 18-cycle PCR with the universal primers M1SS and BC2_uni_R. Concerning the study's data processing: Normalization of each sample was performed by random selection of 1 million high-quality reads, each carrying a distinct molecular identifier. Reads with shared molecular identifiers were discarded instead of being binned into consensus sequences. MiTCR, run with a Q25 quality threshold and the strictest error-elimination algorithm, handled CDR3 identification, clonotype clustering and error correction. A nonparametric unseen species model using Euler transformation provided a lower-bound estimate of total TCR beta diversity. TCRdb reanalyzed the raw reads on its own, using fastp at Q25 for trimming and MiXCR for clone calling, and kept in-frame beta chains. Merged by CDR3 protein, the rows form single entries marked with the most common genes and DNA. The V and J calls shown here were made by TCRdb, not taken from the authors' results. The sample table records around 520,000 distinct CDR3 sequences; roughly a quarter of these occur just once. Approximately 3.6% of the sample comes from the top ten.

The 39 donors, aged roughly 6 to 95 years, were systemically healthy Caucasian individuals from Russia. Each donor gave approximately 9.3 milliliters of peripheral blood, collected into EDTA-treated Vacutainer tubes. Ficoll-Paque density-gradient centrifugation was used to isolate PBMCs, with at least 6.5 million per sample. Trizol reagent was used to extract total RNA from the PBMCs, yielding at least 5.5 micrograms per sample. Naive CD45RAhigh/CD27high T cell percentages were measured by flow cytometry on a PBMC aliquot from every donor. Taken from cysteine to phenylalanine, the CDR3 has 12 residues. Only the CDR3 portion is preserved as DNA: 36 bases, with reading frame beginning at the first base. CDR1 and CDR2 are drawn from the germline V gene (reference sequence): LGHDT, YNNKEL. These records were also assigned to another study, of T cells of mothers and their children. As described in the second report: Donors were nine systemically healthy Caucasian individuals: three mothers and their six children. cDNA synthesis used all of the extracted RNA, with approximately 1.4 ug of RNA in each 15 ul reaction. Sample barcodes and 2-4 random nucleotides were added via the M1S primer in the second PCR. Over 9.5 million TCR beta CDR3 reads were obtained for each mother, and around 3 million reads were obtained for each child. Thymic selection shapes the output of TCR recombination in a similar way in related and unrelated pairs, and inherited differences have a minor effect. Normalized repertoire overlap was always slightly but never significantly higher in related than unrelated mother-child pairs. With a sensitivity of around 97 clones per million clonotypes, no persistent microchimeric T cell clones were detected. Deep NGS was used in the study to compare the TCR beta repertoires of mothers and children and to look for features that separate related mother-child pairs from unrelated individuals. Mothers averaged around 40 +/- 4 years of age and children averaged about 10 +/- 4 years. After adapters were ligated using NEBNext reagents, the libraries underwent 100+100 nt paired-end sequencing on an Illumina HiSeq 2000. To avoid cross-contamination, the mother libraries and the child libraries were prepared a month apart and sequenced in separate runs. Between 500,000 and 2,000,000 distinct TCR beta clonotypes were identified per donor. Naive TCR beta clonotypes were estimated from low-frequency clonotypes matched to each donor's FACS-determined naive share, without sorting.

Rearrangement joined TRBV3-1 to TRBJ2-1; the D gene cannot be resolved reliably. Sequences were obtained from blood. The clonotype originates from a boy younger than 10 in good health. The sequence in DNA is TGTGCCAGCGGCCAACCCTACAATGAGCAGTTCTTC. Translated, it gives CASGQPYNEQFF.